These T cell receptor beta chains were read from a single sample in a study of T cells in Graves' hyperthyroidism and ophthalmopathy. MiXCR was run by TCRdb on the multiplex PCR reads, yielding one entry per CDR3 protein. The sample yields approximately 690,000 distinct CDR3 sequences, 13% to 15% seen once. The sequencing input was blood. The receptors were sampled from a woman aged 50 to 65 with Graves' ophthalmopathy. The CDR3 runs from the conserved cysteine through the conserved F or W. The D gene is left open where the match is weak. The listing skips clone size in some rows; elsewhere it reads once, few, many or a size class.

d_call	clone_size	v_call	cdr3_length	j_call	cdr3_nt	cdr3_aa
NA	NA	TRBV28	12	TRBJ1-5	TGTGCCAGCAGTTCAGGGGATGAGTCCCAGCATTTT	CASSSGDESQHF
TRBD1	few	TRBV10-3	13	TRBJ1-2	TGTGCCACAAGGTTCGGGACAGATTATGGCTACACCTTC	CATRFGTDYGYTF
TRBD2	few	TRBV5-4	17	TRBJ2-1	TGTGCCAGCAGCACGACGGACCTTAGCGGGTTAAACAATGAGCAGTTCTTC	CASSTTDLSGLNNEQFF
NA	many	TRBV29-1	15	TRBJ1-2	TGCAGCGTTGAAGGGGCAGGGCTTACTAACTATGGCTACACCTTC	CSVEGAGLTNYGYTF
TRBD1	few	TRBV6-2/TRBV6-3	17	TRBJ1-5	TGTGCCAGCAGCCCCGGACAGGCCACTTATAGCAATCAGCCCCAGCATTTT	CASSPGQATYSNQPQHF
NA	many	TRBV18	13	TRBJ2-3	TGTGCCAGCTCCAGCGCAGGGGCAGATACGCAGTATTTT	CASSSAGADTQYF
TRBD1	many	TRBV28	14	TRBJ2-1	TGTGCCAGCAGGAGGGACAGGGAGGTCAGTGAGCAGTTCTTC	CASRRDREVSEQFF
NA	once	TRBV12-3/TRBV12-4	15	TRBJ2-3	TGTGCCAGCAGTTTTTTGAGCGGAAGCACAGATACGCAGTATTTT	CASSFLSGSTDTQYF
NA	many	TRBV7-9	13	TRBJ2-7	TGTGCCAGCAGCTTCAGGGATGCCTACGAGCAGTACTTC	CASSFRDAYEQYF
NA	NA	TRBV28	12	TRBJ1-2	TGTGCCAGCAGGTCACAGGGAGGCGGCTACACCTTC	CASRSQGGGYTF
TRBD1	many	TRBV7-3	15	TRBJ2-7	TGTGCCAGCAGCTTAAGACAGGGGGCCTACTACGAGCAGTACTTC	CASSLRQGAYYEQYF
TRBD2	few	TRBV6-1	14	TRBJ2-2	TGTGCCAGCAGTCCCGGACTAGTTTCCGGGGAGCTGTTTTTT	CASSPGLVSGELFF
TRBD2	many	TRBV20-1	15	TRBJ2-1	TGCAGTGCTCAACGCGGGACTAGCTCCTACAATGAGCAGTTCTTC	CSAQRGTSSYNEQFF
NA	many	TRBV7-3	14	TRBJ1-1	TGTGCCAGCAGCTTTGGAGCGCAGGGGACTGAAGCTTTCTTT	CASSFGAQGTEAFF
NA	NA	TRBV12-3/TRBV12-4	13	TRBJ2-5	TGTGCCATCCGGGGCGAAAAGTGGGAGACCCAGTACTTC	CAIRGEKWETQYF
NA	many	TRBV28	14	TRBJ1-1	TGTGCCAGCATTCAGCCTTCAAGAGACACTGAAGCTTTCTTT	CASIQPSRDTEAFF
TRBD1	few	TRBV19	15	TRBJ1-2	TGTGCCAGTAGTATTGGCACAGGGGGCAGTGGAGGCTACACCTTC	CASSIGTGGSGGYTF
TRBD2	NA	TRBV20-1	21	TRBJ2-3	TGCAGTGCTAGAGATCTGAGGACTAGCGGGAGCGCGAACCTAAGAAAAGATACGCAGTATTTT	CSARDLRTSGSANLRKDTQYF
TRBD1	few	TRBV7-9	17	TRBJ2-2	TGTGCCAGCAGCTCGACAGGGGGCCACCCATCCACCGGGGAGCTGTTTTTT	CASSSTGGHPSTGELFF
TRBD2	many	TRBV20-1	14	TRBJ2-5	TGCAGTTTAATGGGACTAGCGAACGAAGAGACCCAGTACTTC	CSLMGLANEETQYF
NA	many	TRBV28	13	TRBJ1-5	TGTGCCAGCAGCCAACTTAGCAATCAGCCCCAGCATTTT	CASSQLSNQPQHF
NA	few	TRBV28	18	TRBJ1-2	TGTGCCAGCAGTTTATACCCGAAAAGGTCGACCACTAACTATGGCTACACCTTC	CASSLYPKRSTTNYGYTF
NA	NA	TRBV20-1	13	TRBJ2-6	TGCAGTGCTAGAGATCCCGGGGCCAACGTCCTGACTTTC	CSARDPGANVLTF
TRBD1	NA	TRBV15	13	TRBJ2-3	TGTGCCACCAACAGGGGGCTCACAGATACGCAGTATTTT	CATNRGLTDTQYF
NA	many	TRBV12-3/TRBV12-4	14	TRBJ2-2	TGTGCCAGCAGTTTTTTCTCGAACACCGGGGAGCTGTTTTTT	CASSFFSNTGELFF
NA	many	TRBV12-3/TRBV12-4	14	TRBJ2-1	TGTGCCAGCAGTTTGGGTAGCGCCTACAATGAGCAGTTCTTC	CASSLGSAYNEQFF
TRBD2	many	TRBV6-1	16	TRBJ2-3	TGTGCCAGCAGTGTTCTAGCGGGAGGGCCGACAGATACGCAGTATTTT	CASSVLAGGPTDTQYF